This record covers a single T cell receptor (beta chain). This sample stems from a study of T cell changes during pregnancy in multiple sclerosis. TCRdb's table, derived via immunoSEQ multiplex PCR, lists solely in-frame clones and lacks some. The repertoire holds some 30,000 clones, approximately 91% seen once, with about 6.8% in the top ten. The CDR3 is made up of 15 amino acids. The chain employs TRBV21-1 and TRBJ1-2; the D call of TRBD1 is as the table states it, not checked on the DNA. TRBV21-1 is given as a pseudogene. The origin of this receptor is a female donor with multiple sclerosis, enrolled in a pregnancy study. The material sequenced was CD8+ T cells from peripheral blood mononuclear cells, taken after pregnancy. CDR3 nucleotide sequence: TGTGCCAGCAGGGGCATCCAGGGGGCGGAAAATGGCTACACCTTC. Protein sequence: CASRGIQGAENGYTF.